Shown below are 3 T cell receptor beta chains from a single sample sequenced in a study of control samples from healthy donors and cancer patients. TCRdb's table, derived via immunoSEQ multiplex PCR, lists solely in-frame clones and lacks some. The sample shows about 70,000 clones, 80% to 90% of them seen only once. The material sequenced was PBMCs. The receptors derive from a woman aged 45-59 years with head and neck cancer.

The rearrangement joins TRBV15 to TRBJ2-1; D is possibly TRBD2 (6 bases). V lost 0 bases to trimming and J lost 7 bases, with 13 bases between them. Germline lookup yields CDR1 LNHNV and CDR2 YYDKDF (reference sequence). The CDR3 runs 15 residues. CDR3 coding DNA: TGTGCCACCAGCAGAGATATGGGGGGAACTAATGAGCAGTTCTTC. It is translated as CATSRDMGGTNEQFF. Based on the CDR3 plus reference TRBV15 and TRBJ2-1, the full variable domain is DAMVIQNPRYQVTQFGKPVTLSCSQTLNHNVMYWYQQKSSQAPKLLFHYYDKDFNNEADTPDNFQSRRPNTSFCFLDIRSPGLGDTAMYLCATSRDMGGTNEQFFGPGTRLTVL.

This chain joins TRBV7-2 and TRBJ2-2; D is uncertain. There are 17 residues in the CDR3. Germline-derived CDR1 and CDR2 are SGHTA and FQGNSA. The V end lost 2 bases, the J end lost 1 base, and 14 bases lay between the germline ends. The CDR3 DNA sequence: TGTGCCAGCAGCTTAAGCTTGGGTAATATGAACACCGGGGAGCTGTTTTTT. It yields the protein CASSLSLGNMNTGELFF.

The V and J genes are TRBV10-1 and TRBJ1-2; tentative D call: TRBD1 (5 bases). V was cut by 7 bases and J by 2 bases, with 14 bases left in between. Germline V lookup: CDR1 WNHNN, CDR2 SYGVQD (reference sequence). CDR3 size: 14 residues. CDR3 sequence reads: CASKGPGRNYGYTF. CDR3 nucleotides: TGCGCCAGCAAGGGCCCGGGACGGAACTATGGCTACACCTTC.